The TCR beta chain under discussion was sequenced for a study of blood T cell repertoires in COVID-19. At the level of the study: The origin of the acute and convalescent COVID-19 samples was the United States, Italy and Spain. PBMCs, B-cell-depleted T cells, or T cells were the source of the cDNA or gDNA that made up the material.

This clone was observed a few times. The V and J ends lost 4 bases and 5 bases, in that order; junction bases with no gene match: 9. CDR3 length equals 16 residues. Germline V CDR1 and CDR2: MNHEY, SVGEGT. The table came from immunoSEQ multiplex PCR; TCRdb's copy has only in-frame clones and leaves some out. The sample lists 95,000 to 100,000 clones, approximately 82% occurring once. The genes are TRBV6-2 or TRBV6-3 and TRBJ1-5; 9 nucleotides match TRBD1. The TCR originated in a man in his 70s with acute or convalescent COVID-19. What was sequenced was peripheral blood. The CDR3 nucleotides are TGTGCCAGCAGTTCTACACCCGGGACAGGGTATCAGCCCCAGCATTTT. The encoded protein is CASSSTPGTGYQPQHF.